A single sample gave rise to the 30 T cell receptor beta chains below, sequenced in a study of OX40 agonist ivuxolimab in advanced cancers. The library was obtained by the immunoSEQ multiplex PCR assay. The table comes from immuneACCESS by way of TCRdb, which keeps in-frame sequences with V and J called. Part of the clones is missing from these tables; in studies checked, under half for an unresolved V gene and the rest for unknown reasons. The table for this sample lists about 98,000 clones; 70% to 90% of them were counted only once. 0.82% of the sample belongs to the ten largest clones. The starting material was CD4+ or CD8+ T cells sorted from blood, obtained in a trial of the OX40 agonist ivuxolimab. The source of these receptors is an adult with an advanced solid tumor such as melanoma, head and neck, liver or kidney cancer.

This sequence joins TRBV5-1 and TRBJ2-7, with D possibly TRBD2 on 5 matching bases. The CDR3 totals 14 residues. V lost 7 bases and J 3 bases, leaving 17 bases between the germline ends. Germline V gives CDR1 SGHRS, CDR2 YFSETQ. Written as DNA, the CDR3 is TGCGCCAGCGGAACCTCCGGGAAGGTCTACGAGCAGTACTTC. It specifies CASGTSGKVYEQYF.

The chain employs TRBV7-9 and TRBJ2-3; no clear D. The germline CDR1 and CDR2 sequences are SEHNR and FQNEAQ (reference sequence). V lost 3 bases and J 3 bases, leaving 16 bases between the germline ends. This CDR3 has 16 amino acids. The CDR3 region is CASSFIGPGRTDTQYF. DNA of the CDR3: TGTGCCAGCAGCTTTATAGGGCCAGGAAGAACAGATACGCAGTATTTT.

This clone was recorded a few times. The chain combines TRBV11-1 with TRBJ1-2; D might be TRBD1 (6 bases). The germline V gene has CDR1 SGHAT and CDR2 FQDESV (reference sequence). CDR3 size: 13 residues. The V end lost 6 bases, the J end lost 2 bases, and 10 bases lay between the germline ends. The CDR3 sequence: CASRGANNYGYTF. The CDR3 DNA follows: TGTGCCAGCAGGGGGGCGAACAACTATGGCTACACCTTC. The whole variable domain, remainder taken from reference TRBV11-1 and TRBJ1-2, is EAEVAQSPRYKITEKSQAVAFWCDPISGHATLYWYRQILGQGPELLVQFQDESVVDDSQLPKDRFSAERLKGVDSTLKIQPAELGDSAMYLCASRGANNYGYTFGSGTRLTVV.

The genes are TRBV11-3 and TRBJ1-4; weak D call: TRBD1 (5 bases). This CDR3 has 12 residues. Trimming pared 6 bases from V and 8 bases from J, leaving 10 bases between. Germline V gives CDR1 SGHNT, CDR2 YENEEA. The CDR3 region has the DNA TGTGCCAGCAGGGGGCTTAGGGAAAAACTGTTTTTT. Its translation is CASRGLREKLFF.

The V and J genes are TRBV7-2 and TRBJ1-1; the match to TRBD1 covers 9 bases. Trimming took 6 bases from V and 3 from J; bases not matched to a gene: 8. This CDR3 comprises 15 residues. Per germline, CDR1 SGHTA and CDR2 FQGNSA. For the CDR3, the DNA is TGTGCCAGCAGTTTCACAGGGGGCGGTCACACTGAAGCTTTCTTT. Translated, it gives CASSFTGGGHTEAFF.

The chain links TRBV7-6 to TRBJ2-4; 14 positions match TRBD2. Germline V gene lookup returns CDR1 SGHVS and CDR2 FNYEAQ. The J segment lost 9 bases and the V segment lost 5 bases, leaving 6 bases of the junction unmatched. CDR3 length: 15 amino acids. CDR3 nucleotides: TGTGCCAGCAGCGGAGGGACTAGCGGGAGTGCCATTCAGTACTTC. Translation: CASSGGTSGSAIQYF.

This chain uses TRBV5-1 with TRBJ2-2; possibly TRBD2 for D (5 bases). This CDR3 is built from 14 residues. The germline V gene encodes CDR1 SGHRS and CDR2 YFSETQ. V lost 4 bases and J lost 7, with 14 bases in between. CDR3 in amino acids: CASSAGPGNGELFF. The CDR3 DNA sequence: TGCGCCAGCAGCGCCGGCCCGGGGAACGGGGAGCTGTTTTTT. Based on the CDR3 plus reference TRBV5-1 and TRBJ2-2, the full variable domain is KAGVTQTPRYLIKTRGQQVTLSCSPISGHRSVSWYQQTPGQGLQFLFEYFSETQRNKGNFPGRFSGRQFSNSRSEMNVSTLELGDSALYLCASSAGPGNGELFFGEGSRLTVL.

The chain uses TRBV29-1 and TRBJ1-1, with TRBD1 matching over 7 bases. Germline assignment: CDR1 SQVTM and CDR2 ANQGSEA. The CDR3 covers 13 residues. Here the CDR3 reads CAGGGQLNTEAFF. The CDR3 DNA is TGCGCCGGAGGGGGACAGCTGAACACTGAAGCTTTCTTT.

V is TRBV9 and J is TRBJ1-3; D may be TRBD1 (6 bases). This CDR3 is built from 15 residues. Per the germline V gene, CDR1 is SGDLS and CDR2 is YYNGEE. Between the trimmed V and J ends, which lost 4 bases and 0 bases, there was a span of 11 bases. In DNA form, the CDR3 reads TGTGCCAGCAGCAAGGGGGATCCCTCTGGAAACACCATATATTTT. Protein: CASSKGDPSGNTIYF.

V usage is TRBV4-2 and J usage is TRBJ2-7; TRBD2 matches 11 bases. V trimming: 4 bases; J trimming: 0 bases; junction bases outside the gene matches: 5. CDR1 is LGHNA, CDR2 YNFKEQ, per germline. The CDR3 runs 16 residues. CDR3 sequence reads: CASSPSGTSGSYEQYF. CDR3 nucleotide sequence: TGTGCCAGCAGCCCCTCCGGGACTAGCGGCTCCTACGAGCAGTACTTC.

This sequence joins TRBV29-1 and TRBJ1-3, with 8 bases fitting TRBD1. Germline V gene data show CDR1 as SQVTM and CDR2 as ANQGSEA. The CDR3 covers 13 residues. Losses at the gene ends were 5 bases for V and 5 bases for J; bases not matched to a gene: 5. CDR3 nucleotide sequence: TGCAGCGTTCTGGACAGGGAGAGAAACACCATATATTTT. Protein product: CSVLDRERNTIYF.

This chain links TRBV18 with TRBJ1-4; possible D gene TRBD1, 5 bases. In germline, CDR1 is KGHSH, CDR2 LQKENI. Trimming cost V 6 bases and J 3 bases, with 14 bases left between them. CDR3 length: 15 residues. The CDR3 nucleotides read TGTGCCAGCTCCCCTCTCCAGGGCTCTAATGAAAAACTGTTTTTT. Translating gives CASSPLQGSNEKLFF.

The chain uses TRBV6-5 and TRBJ1-1, with D maybe TRBD1 (5 bases). Germline V gene lookup returns CDR1 MNHEY and CDR2 SVGAGI. CDR3 size: 15 residues. Trimming left V 7 bases short and J 1 base short, with 16 bases between. The CDR3 reads CASNKPGAGNTEAFF. The CDR3 region has the DNA TGTGCCAGCAATAAGCCCGGGGCGGGGAACACTGAAGCTTTCTTT.

This clone has a handful of counts. The CDR3 loop reads CASSSTRVSGYTF. The CDR3 DNA follows: TGCGCCAGCAGCTCTACGCGGGTTTCAGGCTACACCTTC. V usage is TRBV5-1 and J usage is TRBJ1-2, with no clear D. Germline CDR1 and CDR2: SGHRS and YFSETQ. The CDR3 is 13 amino acids. The ends were cut back, 3 bases at V and 8 bases at J, with 14 bases in the middle.

The chain is built from TRBV5-6 and TRBJ2-7; 7 positions match TRBD1. Germline V CDR1 and CDR2: SGHDT, YYEEEE. This CDR3 spans 15 amino acids. The ends lost 0 bases at V and 6 bases at J; junction bases unmatched: 9. CDR3 region: CASSLAGTAQIEQYF. The CDR3 DNA is TGTGCCAGCAGCTTGGCCGGGACAGCCCAGATCGAGCAGTACTTC.

The gene calls are TRBV28 and TRBJ2-3, with 8 bases matching TRBD2. CDR1 and CDR2 from the germline V gene are MDHEN and SYDVKM. The CDR3 loop spans 16 amino acids. The ends lost 2 bases at V and 5 bases at J; junction bases unmatched: 9. CDR3 in DNA: TGTGCCAGCAGTTTAAGGCCGGGAGGGCAGGGAGATACGCAGTATTTT. Protein product: CASSLRPGGQGDTQYF. The whole variable domain, remainder taken from reference TRBV28 and TRBJ2-3, is DVKVTQSSRYLVKRTGEKVFLECVQDMDHENMFWYRQDPGLGLRLIYFSYDVKMKEKGDIPEGYSVSREKKERFSLILESASTNQTSMYLCASSLRPGGQGDTQYFGPGTRLTVL.

V gene TRBV27 combines with J gene TRBJ1-5, with D unresolved. Trimming took 2 bases from V and 1 from J, leaving 6 bases between them. The CDR3 has 14 amino acids. Germline CDR1 MNHEY, CDR2 SMNVEV (reference sequence). The CDR3 coding sequence is TGTGCCAGCAGTTTAAGTGGGAGCAATCAGCCCCAGCATTTT. Amino acids: CASSLSGSNQPQHF.

The chain carries TRBV18 and TRBJ1-3; D is ambiguous. Germline CDR1 KGHSH, CDR2 LQKENI. The CDR3 covers 15 residues. The germline V and J ends were trimmed by 6 bases and 3 bases, with 15 bases remaining between them. CDR3 nucleotide sequence: TGTGCCAGCTCCCCCTCGGACCGCCATGGAAACACCATATATTTT. It encodes CASSPSDRHGNTIYF.

This rearrangement joins TRBV7-2 to TRBJ2-5; 11 bases agree with TRBD1. Germline V lookup: CDR1 SGHTA, CDR2 FQGNSA. V shed 5 bases and J 5 bases; nucleotides not matched to a gene: 19. The CDR3 is 19 amino acids. The CDR3 nucleotides read TGTGCCAGCAGCACCCAGGGGGTGTACGGGACAGGGGGAGGGGAGACCCAGTACTTC. This gives the protein CASSTQGVYGTGGGETQYF. The full variable domain, with the rest looked up from reference TRBV7-2 and TRBJ2-5, is GAGVSQSPSNKVTEKGKDVELRCDPISGHTALYWYRQSLGQGLEFLIYFQGNSAPDKSGLPSDRFSAERTGGSVSTLTIQRTQQEDSAVYLCASSTQGVYGTGGGETQYFGPGTRLLVL.

The chain employs TRBV4-1 and TRBJ2-7; unclear D gene. The CDR3 loop spans 14 amino acids. With 4 bases removed from V and 6 bases from J, the gap between germline ends came to 16 bases. From germline, CDR1 is MGHRA and CDR2 YSYEKL. The CDR3 region has the DNA TGCGCCAGCAGCCCGGACGAATCTCCCCTCGAGCAGTACTTC. This encodes CASSPDESPLEQYF.

The chain carries TRBV6-5 and TRBJ1-2; 7 bases are a match to TRBD1. In germline, CDR1 is MNHEY, CDR2 SVGAGI. The CDR3 length is 12 residues. Trimming removed 6 bases from V and 8 bases from J; junction bases left unmatched: 6. The chain's CDR3 is CASSLGGAGYTF. The CDR3 nucleotides read TGTGCCAGCAGCCTAGGGGGCGCAGGCTACACCTTC.

The V and J genes are TRBV5-6 and TRBJ2-7; D is unclear. V lost 4 bases to trimming and J lost 3 bases, with 8 bases between them. CDR3 length: 12 residues. The germline CDR1 and CDR2 sequences are SGHDT and YYEEEE. The CDR3 region has the DNA TGTGCCAGCAGCGAGCAGAACTACGAGCAGTACTTC. This sequence encodes CASSEQNYEQYF.

This chain connects TRBV6-6 to TRBJ2-5; the match to TRBD2 covers 10 bases. Trimming removed 8 bases from V and 5 bases from J; junction bases left unmatched: 8. Germline CDR1 MNHNY, CDR2 SVGAGI (reference sequence). The CDR3 extends over 14 amino acids. CDR3 region: CASSLAGGKETQYF. The CDR3 coding sequence is TGTGCCAGCTCATTAGCGGGAGGAAAGGAGACCCAGTACTTC.

This clone occurred a few times. V usage is TRBV28 and J usage is TRBJ2-7; D tentatively fits TRBD1 or TRBD2 (6 bases each). Germline assignment: CDR1 MDHEN and CDR2 SYDVKM. V gave up 7 bases and J gave up 2 bases, with 18 bases separating them. The CDR3 has 15 residues. CDR3 in DNA: TGTGCCAGCACCCCCGGTGGGGGGCCCCCCTACGAGCAGTACTTC. Protein: CASTPGGGPPYEQYF.

Note on this clone: At one end the junction does not follow the germline gene, possibly because of a read error. J is TRBJ1-3 and V is TRBV19; D call uncertain. Germline V CDR1 and CDR2: LNHDA, SQIVND (reference sequence). There are 14 residues in the CDR3. The CDR3 sequence is CASCIRDSGNTIYF. DNA for the CDR3: TGTGCCAGTTGTATCCGGGACTCTGGAAACACCATATATTTT.

CDR3 loop: CASTGEARGVQYF. CDR3 in DNA: TGTGCCAGCACCGGCGAGGCCCGGGGGGTTCAGTACTTC. The chain couples TRBV28 to TRBJ2-4, with TRBD2 matching over 7 bases. The CDR3 is made up of 13 amino acids. Germline CDR1 and CDR2: MDHEN and SYDVKM. Trimming at V came to 7 bases and at J to 11 bases, leaving 11 bases not matched to a gene.

This chain uses TRBV15 with TRBJ2-1; weak D call: TRBD2 (7 bases). The germline gives CDR1 LNHNV, CDR2 YYDKDF (reference sequence). There are 18 residues in the CDR3. Trimming took off 1 base at V and 0 bases at J, with 16 bases between the two ends. This chain's CDR3 is CATSRALGGAGSYNEQFF. The DNA for the CDR3 is TGTGCCACCAGCAGAGCCTTAGGGGGGGCGGGCTCCTACAATGAGCAGTTCTTC.

The V call is TRBV27, the J call TRBJ1-3, with 8 bases matching TRBD1. Trimming removed 5 bases from V and 8 bases from J; junction bases left unmatched: 11. There are 15 residues in the CDR3. The germline V gene has CDR1 MNHEY and CDR2 SMNVEV (reference sequence). As DNA, the CDR3 is TGTGCCAGCAGTCGACAAGGGACAGGAGGGTACACCATATATTTT. Residues: CASSRQGTGGYTIYF.

V is TRBV11-1 and J is TRBJ2-3, with 8 bases identical to TRBD1. The junction had 9 bases not matched to a gene; V was cut back by 4 bases and J by 3 bases. Germline CDR1 reads SGHAT; CDR2 reads FQDESV (reference sequence). This CDR3 is 16 amino acids long. CDR3 nucleotides: TGTGCCAGCAGCTCGTACAGGGGGTCTCGGACAGATACGCAGTATTTT. The encoded protein is CASSSYRGSRTDTQYF.

This clone came up a few times. The chain links TRBV30 to TRBJ1-3; D possibly corresponds to TRBD1 (6 bases). Germline V gene sequence: CDR1 GTSNPN, CDR2 SVGIG (reference sequence). Between the trimmed V and J ends, which lost 3 bases and 2 bases, there was a span of 17 bases. The length of the CDR3 is 16 residues. The CDR3: CAWRPRQVLTGNTIYF. In DNA form, the CDR3 reads TGTGCCTGGAGGCCTAGACAGGTCCTGACTGGAAACACCATATATTTT.